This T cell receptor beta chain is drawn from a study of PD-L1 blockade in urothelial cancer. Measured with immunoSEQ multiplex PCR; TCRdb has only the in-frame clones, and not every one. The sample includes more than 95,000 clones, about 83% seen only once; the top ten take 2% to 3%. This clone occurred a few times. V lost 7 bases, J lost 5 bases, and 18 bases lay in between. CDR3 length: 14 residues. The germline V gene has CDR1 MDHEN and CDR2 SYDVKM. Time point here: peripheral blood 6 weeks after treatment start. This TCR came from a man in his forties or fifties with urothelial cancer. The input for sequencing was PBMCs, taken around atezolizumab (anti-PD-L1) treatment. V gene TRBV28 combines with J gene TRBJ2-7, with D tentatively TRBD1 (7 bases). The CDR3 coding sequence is TGTGCCAGCACCCGCGGCGGGACAGCGAACGAGCAGTACTTC. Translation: CASTRGGTANEQYF.